This T cell receptor (beta chain) was retrieved from a study of blood T cell repertoires in COVID-19. On the study more broadly: The cDNA or gDNA used as material had been derived from T cells, B-cell-depleted T cells, or PBMCs.

The data were produced by immunoSEQ multiplex PCR, yet TCRdb's version contains in-frame clones alone and is incomplete. The sample has some 250,000 clones, 65% to 90% seen once. The CDR3 is made up of 15 amino acids. Looked up from germline, CDR1 is MNHNY and CDR2 is SVGAGI (reference sequence). The J segment lost 6 bases and the V segment lost 6 bases, leaving 7 bases of the junction unmatched. The material sequenced was peripheral blood. This clonotype was obtained from a man aged 25 to 40 with active or convalescent COVID-19. V is TRBV6-6 and J is TRBJ2-1; 11 bases are a match to TRBD1. The CDR3, as DNA: TGTGCCAGCAGAAGGACAGGGGGCGCACCCAATGAGCAGTTCTTC. It codes for CASRRTGGAPNEQFF.